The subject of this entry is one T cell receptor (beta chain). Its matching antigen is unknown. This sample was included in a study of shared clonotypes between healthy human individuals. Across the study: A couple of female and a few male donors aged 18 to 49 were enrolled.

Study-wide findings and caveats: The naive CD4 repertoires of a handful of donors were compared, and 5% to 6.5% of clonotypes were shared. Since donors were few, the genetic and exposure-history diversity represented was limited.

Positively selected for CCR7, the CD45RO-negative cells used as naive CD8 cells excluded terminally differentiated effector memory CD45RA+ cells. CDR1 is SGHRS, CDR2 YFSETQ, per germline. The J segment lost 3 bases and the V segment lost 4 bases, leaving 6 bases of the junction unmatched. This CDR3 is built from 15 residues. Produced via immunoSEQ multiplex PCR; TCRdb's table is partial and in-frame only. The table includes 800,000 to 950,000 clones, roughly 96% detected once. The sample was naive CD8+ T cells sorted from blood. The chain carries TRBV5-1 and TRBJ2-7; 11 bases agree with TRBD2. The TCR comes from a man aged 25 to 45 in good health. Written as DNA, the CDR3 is TGCGCCAGCAGCGCGGGACTAGCGGAGGACTACGAGCAGTACTTC. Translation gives CASSAGLAEDYEQYF.